This entry is about one T cell receptor beta chain. The clone's antigen remains unknown. No much larger clone is present one base from it, and per-base qualities are unavailable. The data belong to a study of blood T cell dynamics during melanoma immunotherapy (dated by TCRdb to about 2020). Background on the whole study: The patients had metastatic melanoma and were given first-line pembrolizumab or nivolumab plus ipilimumab as standard of care in the United Kingdom. Peripheral T cell receptor repertoires of metastatic melanoma patients were profiled before and after one cycle of checkpoint inhibitor therapy to find early correlates of response. The training cohort consisted of consecutive patients, while an additional independent group of patients from the same centre was pooled to form an external validation set.

For every bulk PBMC sample, a fixed 350 ng of DNA was loaded. Following the manufacturer instructions, the immunoSEQ TCRb Assay kit was used to amplify TCR beta CDR3 sequences from genomic DNA. The KAPA Library Quantification Kit for Illumina platforms was used to quantify pooled libraries by qPCR. Pooled libraries were clustered at roughly 0.6-1.2 pM and sequenced on an Illumina NextSeq 500. Per the source publication's procedure: TCR data were analyzed using immunoSEQ ANALYZER and the R LymphoSeq package. A rearrangement efficiency score was calculated as productive divided by the sum of productive and non-productive CDR3 sequences. Clonality was measured with the Gini coefficient and diversity with the Renyi index at alpha=1, compared pairwise between timepoints within each patient. Clonal relatedness, based on an edit distance of 3, and repertoire similarity, based on the Bhattacharyya coefficient, were both computed in LymphoSeq. To classify response, a linear discriminant analysis based on week-3 changes in clonality and diversity was built using the R MASS and caret packages. TCRdb holds this immuneACCESS table with in-frame rearrangements only. Some clones are missing; in checked studies, unresolved V genes explain under half, and the rest has no known cause. V and J calls and clone size are copied from that table; D and trimming were computed from the DNA. This sample lists over 10,000 clones; about 81% were detected once. Roughly 10% of the sample lies in the top ten.

Based on the germline V gene, the CDR1 and CDR2 sequences are SGDLS and YYNGEE. CDR3 length: 14 amino acids, cysteine to phenylalanine. Only CDR3 DNA is held: 42 bases, read in frame from base 1. Compared with germline, V lacks 0 bases and J lacks 5 bases; bases without a gene match: 5. The time point label here, explained by the study, means: pre-treatment baseline. Blood samples were taken before treatment (T0) and at week 3 (W3), following the first cycle of checkpoint blockade. Except for a couple of patients with rapid clinical progression, response was assessed 12 weeks after the first infusion by RECIST 1.1; disease control meant complete response, partial response or stable disease. Any patient who had received prior systemic cancer treatment, was on concomitant immunosuppressant therapy or had synchronous other active malignancies was excluded. Bulk PBMC and plasma cell-free DNA were both sequenced for TCR beta so that circulating cells and T cell turnover could be tracked. PBMC were isolated from blood with Lymphoprep and SepMate tubes, followed by red cell lysis. QIAamp DNA Blood Mini kits were used to extract DNA from PBMC and sorted T cell subsets.

The research as a whole found: Unlike progressors, patients who went on to achieve disease control showed a bifurcated reorganization of the PBMC repertoire at W3, with either increased clonality or increased diversity. The relatively small sample size was acknowledged as something that could potentially limit how far the results can be generalized. The study was unable to establish whether the T cell clones driving the repertoire changes were melanoma-specific or instead reflected general immune activation.

The sequence came from a human donor with melanoma. The chain is made from TRBV9 and TRBJ2-7, with TRBD1 matching 7 junction bases. Material: blood, obtained from a patient treated with checkpoint blockade. The CDR3 region: CASSVEGGRDEQYF. The bases are TGTGCCAGCAGCGTAGAAGGGGGCCGGGACGAGCAGTACTTC.